This entry concerns a single T cell receptor (beta chain). The antigen is not known. This entry comes from a study of graft-versus-host responses after intestinal transplantation. Overall study results and limits: Subjects displaying graft-donor T cell macrochimerism possessed elevated graft-versus-host to host-versus-graft clonal ratios inside allografts.

V trimming: 5 bases; J trimming: 3 bases; junction bases outside the gene matches: 12. Germline CDR1 reads SGHAT; CDR2 reads FQNNGV. This CDR3 contains 16 residues. The method was immunoSEQ multiplex PCR; TCRdb's version includes in-frame clones alone and lacks a portion of them. This sample has some 50,000 clones; 70% to 85% occur once, and the top ten carry 0.35% to 0.55%. V and J are TRBV11-2 and TRBJ1-1; 7 bases are a match to TRBD1. The receptor's source is a human donor who was the organ donor for an intestinal transplant. The starting material was unstimulated CD4+ T cells sorted from spleen or lymph node cells, obtained before transplant. The CDR3 is CASSQGEGRRDTEAFF. The CDR3 coding sequence is TGTGCCAGCAGCCAGGGGGAGGGACGACGAGACACTGAAGCTTTCTTT.